The rows below give T cell receptor beta chains drawn from one sample of a study of blood T cell repertoires in COVID-19. Here immunoSEQ multiplex PCR was the method, and the copy in TCRdb shows in-frame clones only, minus some. The sample includes tens of thousands of clones, about 85% of them seen just once. The sample was peripheral blood. Every receptor here comes from a human donor in a cohort sampled during active COVID-19. CDR3s include the opening cysteine and the closing phenylalanine or tryptophan. The D gene is left open where the match is weak. Rows give clone size only sometimes, using once, few, many, or a class for an expanded clone.

clone size	V gene	CDR3 length	D gene	J gene	CDR3 protein	CDR3 DNA
-	TRBV4-2	14	TRBD1	TRBJ1-2	CASSQGRDSHLYTF	TGTGCCAGCAGCCAAGGCCGGGACAGCCATCTCTACACCTTC
-	TRBV28	13	TRBD1	TRBJ2-1	CASRGTVNNEQFF	TGTGCCAGCCGAGGGACAGTTAACAATGAGCAGTTCTTC
once	TRBV18	15	-	TRBJ2-3	CASSPAEAHTDTQYF	TGTGCCAGCTCCCCTGCGGAGGCCCACACAGATACGCAGTATTTT
-	TRBV6-2/TRBV6-3	14	-	TRBJ1-1	CASSPLTAGTEAFF	TGTGCCAGCAGTCCCCTTACGGCAGGGACTGAAGCTTTCTTT
-	TRBV7-3	15	TRBD2	TRBJ2-3	CASSLISGGTDTQYF	TGTGCCAGCAGCTTAATAAGCGGGGGTACAGATACGCAGTATTTT
-	TRBV7-9	14	-	TRBJ2-2	CASSVKRDTGELFF	TGTGCCAGCAGCGTTAAGAGGGACACCGGGGAGCTGTTTTTT
-	TRBV2	11	-	TRBJ1-1	CASSGWAYAFF	TGTGCCAGCAGTGGATGGGCTTACGCTTTCTTT
medium-sized	TRBV7-9	14	-	TRBJ1-5	CASSLARDNQPQHF	TGTGCCAGCAGCTTAGCCAGGGACAATCAGCCCCAGCATTTT
few	TRBV7-9	13	-	TRBJ2-4	CASSLGFSDIQYF	TGTGCCAGCAGCCTAGGGTTTTCGGACATTCAGTACTTC
-	TRBV19	15	TRBD1	TRBJ1-5	CASSRTGPLRQPQHF	TGTGCCAGTAGTAGGACAGGGCCCTTGCGTCAGCCCCAGCATTTT
-	TRBV14	15	-	TRBJ1-1	CASSQEKAGVTEAFF	TGTGCCAGCAGCCAAGAGAAGGCGGGGGTGACTGAAGCTTTCTTT
-	TRBV9	14	-	TRBJ1-3	CASSYGTAGNTIYF	TGTGCCAGCAGTTACGGGACTGCTGGAAACACCATATATTTT
-	TRBV7-9	14	TRBD1	TRBJ1-3	CASSLDRGGNTIYF	TGTGCCAGCAGCCTAGACAGGGGTGGAAACACCATATATTTT
-	TRBV2	14	TRBD2	TRBJ2-3	CASLIAGGPDTQYF	TGTGCCAGCCTCATAGCGGGGGGGCCAGATACGCAGTATTTT
-	TRBV15	14	-	TRBJ2-2	CATRDRSNTGELFF	TGTGCCACCAGAGACAGGAGTAACACCGGGGAGCTGTTTTTT
-	TRBV6-2/TRBV6-3	13	-	TRBJ2-7	CASSRLVPYEQYF	TGTGCCAGCAGCAGACTAGTCCCCTACGAGCAGTACTTC
-	TRBV24-1	17	TRBD1	TRBJ1-2	CATSDPIQGQANYGYTF	TGTGCCACCAGTGATCCGATACAGGGACAGGCCAACTATGGCTACACCTTC
-	TRBV27	15	-	TRBJ1-4	CASSRTGNGPEKLFF	TGTGCCAGCAGCCGAACAGGGAATGGACCGGAAAAACTGTTTTTT
-	TRBV4-1	14	TRBD1	TRBJ2-7	CASSQWDRPYEQYF	TGCGCCAGCAGCCAATGGGACAGACCCTACGAGCAGTACTTC
-	TRBV19	15	-	TRBJ2-6	CASSRTPSGANVLTF	TGTGCCAGTAGTAGGACACCTTCTGGGGCCAACGTCCTGACTTTC
-	TRBV11-2	14	-	TRBJ1-2	CASSSRQSNYGYTF	TGTGCCAGCAGCTCGAGACAGAGTAACTATGGCTACACCTTC
few	TRBV3-1/TRBV3-2	17	TRBD2	TRBJ2-2	CASSQWIAGVHTGELFF	TGTGCCAGCAGCCAATGGATAGCGGGGGTTCACACCGGGGAGCTGTTTTTT
once	TRBV27	15	TRBD1	TRBJ2-2	CASSQRGRYGGELFF	TGTGCCAGCAGTCAAAGGGGGCGGTATGGCGGGGAGCTGTTTTTT
-	TRBV7-8	15	-	TRBJ1-2	CASSPRQVPNYGYTF	TGTGCCAGCAGCCCGCGACAGGTTCCTAACTATGGCTACACCTTC
-	TRBV6-5	13	-	TRBJ1-1	CASSSHRNTEAFF	TGTGCCAGCAGTTCCCACAGGAACACTGAAGCTTTCTTT
-	TRBV15	15	TRBD1	TRBJ2-1	CATSRAGTAYNEQFF	TGTGCCACCAGCAGAGCGGGGACAGCCTACAATGAGCAGTTCTTC
-	TRBV27	12	-	TRBJ2-3	CASRPSRDTQYF	TGTGCCAGCCGTCCGTCTAGAGATACGCAGTATTTT
-	TRBV19	14	-	TRBJ1-2	CASGGRAYRDGYTF	TGTGCCTCGGGGGGCAGGGCCTACAGGGATGGCTACACCTTC